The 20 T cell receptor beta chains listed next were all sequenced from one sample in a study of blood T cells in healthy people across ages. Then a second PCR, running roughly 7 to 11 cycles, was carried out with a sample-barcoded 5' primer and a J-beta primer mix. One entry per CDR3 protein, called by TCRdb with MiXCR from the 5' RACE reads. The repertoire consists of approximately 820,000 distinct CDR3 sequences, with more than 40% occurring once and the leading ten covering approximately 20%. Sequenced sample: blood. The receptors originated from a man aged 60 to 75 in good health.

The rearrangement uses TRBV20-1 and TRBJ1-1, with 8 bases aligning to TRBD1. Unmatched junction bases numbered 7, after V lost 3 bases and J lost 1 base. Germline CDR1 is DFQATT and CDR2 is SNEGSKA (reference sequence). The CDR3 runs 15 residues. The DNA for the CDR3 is TGCAGTGCTAGCAGGACAGGGTATGGGAACACTGAAGCTTTCTTT. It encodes CSASRTGYGNTEAFF.

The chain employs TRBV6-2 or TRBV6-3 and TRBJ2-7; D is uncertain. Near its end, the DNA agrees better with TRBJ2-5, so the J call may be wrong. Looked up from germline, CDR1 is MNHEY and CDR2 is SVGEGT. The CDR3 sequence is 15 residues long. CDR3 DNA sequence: TGTGCCAGCAGTTACTCATACACGGTAGGGGAGACCCAGTACTTC. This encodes CASSYSYTVGETQYF.

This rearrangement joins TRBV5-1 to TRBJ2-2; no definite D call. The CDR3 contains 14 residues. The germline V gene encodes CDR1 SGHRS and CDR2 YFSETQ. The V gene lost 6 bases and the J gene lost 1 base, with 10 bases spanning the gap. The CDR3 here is CASTWTENTGELFF. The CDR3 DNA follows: TGCGCCAGCACGTGGACGGAGAACACCGGGGAGCTGTTTTTT.

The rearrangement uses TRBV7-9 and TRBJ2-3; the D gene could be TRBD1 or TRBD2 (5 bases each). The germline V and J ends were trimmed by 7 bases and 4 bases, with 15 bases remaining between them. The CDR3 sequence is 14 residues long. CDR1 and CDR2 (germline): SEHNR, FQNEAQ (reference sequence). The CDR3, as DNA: TGTGCCAGCAAACCTTGGGGGTACGCAGATACGCAGTATTTT. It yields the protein CASKPWGYADTQYF.

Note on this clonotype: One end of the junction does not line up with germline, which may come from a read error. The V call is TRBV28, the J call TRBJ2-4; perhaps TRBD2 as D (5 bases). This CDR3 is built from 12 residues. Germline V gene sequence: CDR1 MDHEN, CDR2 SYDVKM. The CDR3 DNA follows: TGTGCCAGCAGTCCTCTGGGGAGCATTAAGTACTTC. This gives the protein CASSPLGSIKYF.

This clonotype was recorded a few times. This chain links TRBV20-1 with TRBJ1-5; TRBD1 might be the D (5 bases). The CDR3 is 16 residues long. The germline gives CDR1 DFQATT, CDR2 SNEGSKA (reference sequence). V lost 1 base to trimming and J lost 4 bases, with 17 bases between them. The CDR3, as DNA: TGCAGTGCTAGAGTTCAGGGACCCGGGGGGAATCAGCCCCAGCATTTT. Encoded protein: CSARVQGPGGNQPQHF.

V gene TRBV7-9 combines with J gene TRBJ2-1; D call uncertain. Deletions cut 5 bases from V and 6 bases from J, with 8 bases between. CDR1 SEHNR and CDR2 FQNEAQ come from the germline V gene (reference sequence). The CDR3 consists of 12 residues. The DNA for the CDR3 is TGTGCCAGCAGCAATGCGGTCAATGAGCAGTTCTTC. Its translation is CASSNAVNEQFF.

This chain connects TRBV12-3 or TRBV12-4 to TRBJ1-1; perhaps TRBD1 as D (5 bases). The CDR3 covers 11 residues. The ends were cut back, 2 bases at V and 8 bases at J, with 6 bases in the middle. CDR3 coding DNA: TGTGCCAGCAGTTTACGGGGGGAAGCTTTCTTT. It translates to CASSLRGEAFF.

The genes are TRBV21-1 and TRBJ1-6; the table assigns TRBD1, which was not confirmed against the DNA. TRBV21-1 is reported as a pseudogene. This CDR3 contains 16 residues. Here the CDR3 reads CASSKAWTGVYSPLHF. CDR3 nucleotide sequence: TGTGCCAGCAGCAAAGCCTGGACAGGAGTGTATTCACCCCTCCACTTT.

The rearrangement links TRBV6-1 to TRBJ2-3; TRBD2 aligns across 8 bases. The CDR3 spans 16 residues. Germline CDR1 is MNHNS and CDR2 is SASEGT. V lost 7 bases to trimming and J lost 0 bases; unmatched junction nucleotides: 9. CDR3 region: CASIKRGTPSTDTQYF. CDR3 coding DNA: TGTGCCAGCATTAAGCGGGGGACACCTAGCACAGATACGCAGTATTTT.

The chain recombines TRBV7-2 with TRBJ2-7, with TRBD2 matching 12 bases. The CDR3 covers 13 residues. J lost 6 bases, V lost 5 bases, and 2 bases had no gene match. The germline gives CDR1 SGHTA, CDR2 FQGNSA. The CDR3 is CASSILAGGEQYF. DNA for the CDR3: TGTGCCAGCAGCATACTAGCGGGGGGCGAGCAGTACTTC.

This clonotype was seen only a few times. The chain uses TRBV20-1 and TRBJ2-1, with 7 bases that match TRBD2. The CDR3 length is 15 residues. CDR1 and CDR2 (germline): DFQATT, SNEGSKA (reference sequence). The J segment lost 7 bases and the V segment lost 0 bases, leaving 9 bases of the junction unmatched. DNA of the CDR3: TGCAGTGCTAGAGAGAAGCGGGGTGCCTGGAATGAGCAGTTCTTC. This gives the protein CSAREKRGAWNEQFF.

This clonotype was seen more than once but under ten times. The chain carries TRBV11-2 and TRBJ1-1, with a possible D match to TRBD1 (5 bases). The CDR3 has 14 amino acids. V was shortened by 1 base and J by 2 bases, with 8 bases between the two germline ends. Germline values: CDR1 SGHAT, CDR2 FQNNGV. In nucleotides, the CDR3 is TGTGCCAGCAGCTTAGGGGACTTTAACACTGAAGCTTTCTTT. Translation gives CASSLGDFNTEAFF.

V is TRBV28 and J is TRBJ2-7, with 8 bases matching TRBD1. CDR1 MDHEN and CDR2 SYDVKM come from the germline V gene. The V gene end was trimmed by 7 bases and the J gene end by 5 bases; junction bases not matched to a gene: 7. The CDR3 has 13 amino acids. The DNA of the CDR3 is TGTGCCAGCAACCGACAGGGGTCCGACGAGCAGTACTTC. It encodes CASNRQGSDEQYF.

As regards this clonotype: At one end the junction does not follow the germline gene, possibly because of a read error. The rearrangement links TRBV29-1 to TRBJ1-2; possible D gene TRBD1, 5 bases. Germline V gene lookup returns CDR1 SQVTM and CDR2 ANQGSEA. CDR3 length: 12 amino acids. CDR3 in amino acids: CGVDSFIEGYTF. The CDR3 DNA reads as TGCGGCGTTGACAGTTTTATTGAGGGCTACACCTTC.

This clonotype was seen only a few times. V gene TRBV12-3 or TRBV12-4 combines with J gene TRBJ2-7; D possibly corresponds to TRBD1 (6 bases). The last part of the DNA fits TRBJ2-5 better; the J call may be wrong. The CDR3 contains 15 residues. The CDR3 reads CASSLFGRGLETQYF. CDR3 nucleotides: TGTGCCAGCAGTTTATTTGGCAGGGGTTTAGAGACCCAGTACTTC.

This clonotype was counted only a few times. CDR3 residues: CASSSGQSDTQYF. The CDR3 coding sequence is TGCGCCAGCAGCTCGGGACAGTCAGATACGCAGTATTTT. The V gene is TRBV5-1, the J gene TRBJ2-3; 7 bases agree with TRBD1. J gave up 4 bases and V 3 bases, and 2 bases lay outside the gene matches. The CDR3 totals 13 residues. Looked up from germline, CDR1 is SGHRS and CDR2 is YFSETQ.

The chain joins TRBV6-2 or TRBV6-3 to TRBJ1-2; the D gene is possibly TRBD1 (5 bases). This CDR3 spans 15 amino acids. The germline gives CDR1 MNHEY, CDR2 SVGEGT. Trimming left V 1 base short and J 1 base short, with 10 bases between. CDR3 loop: CASSYLAGNNYGYTF. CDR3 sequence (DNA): TGTGCCAGCAGTTACTTGGCAGGGAATAACTATGGCTACACCTTC.

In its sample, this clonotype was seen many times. CDR3 DNA sequence: TGTGCCATCAGTGAGGTCGCCTACGAGCAGTACTTC. Translating gives CAISEVAYEQYF. The genes are TRBV10-3 and TRBJ2-7; D remains unclear. Between the trimmed V and J ends, which lost 2 bases and 2 bases, there was a span of 4 bases. The CDR3 covers 12 residues. Germline V lookup: CDR1 ENHRY, CDR2 SYGVKD.

The CDR3 region is CSARDPGQDREQFF. The CDR3 region has the DNA TGCAGTGCTAGAGATCCCGGGCAGGACCGGGAGCAGTTCTTC. The rearrangement uses TRBV20-1 and TRBJ2-1; D remains unclear. CDR1 and CDR2 from the germline V gene are DFQATT and SNEGSKA (reference sequence). CDR3 size: 14 residues. Deletions cut 0 bases from V and 10 bases from J, with 16 bases between.